This TCR beta chain comes out of a study of T-cell memory formation after mild COVID-19. Germline lookup yields CDR1 SGHRS and CDR2 YFSETQ. Trimming removed 0 bases at V and 5 bases at J, with 13 bases between. The length of the CDR3 is 15 residues. TCRdb called the 5' RACE reads again in MiXCR, with one record for every CDR3 protein. The profile shows some 310,000 distinct CDR3 sequences, less than 25% of them singletons. Input material: PBMCs or a T cell subset sorted from them (not recorded which). The receptor was isolated from a man aged 18-30 years who had mild COVID-19 (a few samples of this study predate the infection). Cell type and time point are not known. The chain recombines TRBV5-1 with TRBJ2-3, with a possible D match to TRBD1 (6 bases). CDR3 residues: CASSLVQGSGDTQYF. The CDR3 DNA reads as TGCGCCAGCAGCTTGGTTCAGGGGAGTGGAGATACGCAGTATTTT.